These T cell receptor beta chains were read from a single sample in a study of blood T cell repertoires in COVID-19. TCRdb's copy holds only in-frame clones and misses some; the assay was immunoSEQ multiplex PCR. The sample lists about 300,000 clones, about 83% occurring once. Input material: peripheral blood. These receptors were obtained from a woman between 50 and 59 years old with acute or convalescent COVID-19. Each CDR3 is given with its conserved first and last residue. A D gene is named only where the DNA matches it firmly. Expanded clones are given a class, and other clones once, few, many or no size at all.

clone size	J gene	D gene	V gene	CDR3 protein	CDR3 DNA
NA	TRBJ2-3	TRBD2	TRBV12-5	CASGLSWSGGSGTDTQYF	TGTGCTAGTGGTTTGTCGTGGTCGGGCGGGAGTGGGACAGATACGCAGTATTTT
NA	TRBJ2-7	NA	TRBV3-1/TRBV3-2	CASSQAPNSYEQYF	TGTGCCAGCAGCCAAGCCCCAAACTCCTACGAGCAGTACTTC
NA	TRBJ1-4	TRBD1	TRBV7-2	CASSLWGQGGEKLFF	TGTGCCAGCAGCTTATGGGGACAGGGTGGAGAAAAACTGTTTTTT
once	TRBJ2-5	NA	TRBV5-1	CASSLRLEETQYF	TGCGCCAGCAGCCTAAGACTAGAAGAGACCCAGTACTTC
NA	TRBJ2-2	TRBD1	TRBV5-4	CASSLVTGTGELFF	TGTGCCAGCAGCTTGGTGACAGGGACCGGGGAGCTGTTTTTT
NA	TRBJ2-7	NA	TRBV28	CASSNRVDEQYF	TGTGCCAGCAGTAACAGGGTCGACGAGCAGTACTTC
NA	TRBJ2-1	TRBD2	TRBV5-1	CASSSTSGRGNEQFF	TGCGCCAGCAGCTCTACTAGCGGGAGGGGCAATGAGCAGTTCTTC
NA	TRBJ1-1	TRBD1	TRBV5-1	CASTLTGMVTEAFF	TGCGCCAGCACCCTGACAGGGATGGTTACTGAAGCTTTCTTT
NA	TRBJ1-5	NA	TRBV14	CASSQEKAGRQPQHF	TGTGCCAGCAGCCAAGAGAAGGCGGGGAGACAGCCCCAGCATTTT
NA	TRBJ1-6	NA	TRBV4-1	CASSQEPNFNSPLHF	TGCGCCAGCAGCCAAGAGCCTAATTTTAATTCACCCCTCCACTTT
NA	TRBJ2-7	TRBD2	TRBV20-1	CSASILAGVVF	TGCAGTGCTAGCATCCTAGCGGGAGTCGTCTTC
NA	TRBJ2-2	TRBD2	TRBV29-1	CSVEGTSGSFPGELFF	TGCAGCGTTGAAGGGACTAGCGGGAGCTTTCCCGGGGAGCTGTTTTTT
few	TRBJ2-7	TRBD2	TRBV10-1	CASNRGPGLASYEQYF	TGCGCCAGCAATAGGGGGCCGGGACTAGCTTCCTACGAGCAGTACTTC
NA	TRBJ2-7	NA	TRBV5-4	CASSTYYHSYEQYF	TGTGCCAGCAGCACTTACTACCACTCCTACGAGCAGTACTTC
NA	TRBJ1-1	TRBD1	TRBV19	CASSAGQFGTEAFF	TGTGCCAGTAGTGCGGGACAGTTCGGCACTGAAGCTTTCTTT
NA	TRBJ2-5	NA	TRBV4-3	CASSQRDYQETQYF	TGCGCCAGCAGCCAACGGGACTACCAAGAGACCCAGTACTTC
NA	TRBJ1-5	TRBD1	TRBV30	CAWSVLAGGAPQHF	TGTGCCTGGAGTGTACTGGCAGGGGGTGCGCCCCAGCATTTT
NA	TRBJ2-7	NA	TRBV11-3	CASSLGSGYEQYF	TGTGCCAGCAGCTTAGGAAGCGGCTACGAGCAGTACTTC
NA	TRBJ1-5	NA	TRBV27	CASSSGNQPQHF	TGTGCCAGCAGTTCAGGGAATCAGCCCCAGCATTTT
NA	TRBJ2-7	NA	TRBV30	CAHRDSRAYEQYF	TGTGCCCATAGGGACTCCCGAGCCTACGAGCAGTACTTC
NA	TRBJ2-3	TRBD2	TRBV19	CASSMAYSSGRGTDTQYF	TGTGCCAGTAGTATGGCATACTCTAGCGGGAGAGGCACAGATACGCAGTATTTT
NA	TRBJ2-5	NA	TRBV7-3	CASSPLGGSETQYF	TGTGCCAGCAGCCCACTCGGGGGATCGGAGACCCAGTACTTC
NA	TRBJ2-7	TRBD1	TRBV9	CASSATGAYEQYF	TGTGCCAGCAGCGCGACAGGGGCTTACGAGCAGTACTTC
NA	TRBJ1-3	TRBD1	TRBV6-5	CASRRQGISGNTIYF	TGTGCCAGCAGGAGACAGGGTATCTCTGGAAACACCATATATTTT
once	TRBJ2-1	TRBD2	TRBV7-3	CASSGTSGNGNEQFF	TGTGCCAGCAGCGGGACTAGCGGGAACGGAAATGAGCAGTTCTTC
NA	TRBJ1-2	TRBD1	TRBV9	CASSPKGQGTYGYTF	TGTGCCAGCAGCCCCAAAGGACAGGGTACCTATGGCTACACCTTC
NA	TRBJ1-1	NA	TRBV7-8	CASSRRGTDTEAFF	TGTGCCAGCAGCCGGCGAGGTACGGATACTGAAGCTTTCTTT
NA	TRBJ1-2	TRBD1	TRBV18	CASSATGGEDGYTF	TGTGCCAGCTCGGCAACAGGGGGAGAAGATGGCTACACCTTC
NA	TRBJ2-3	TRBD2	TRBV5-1	CASSFDGGRTDTQYF	TGCGCCAGCAGCTTTGATGGCGGGAGGACAGATACGCAGTATTTT
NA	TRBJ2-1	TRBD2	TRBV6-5	CASREDSYNEQFF	TGTGCCAGCCGGGAGGACTCCTACAATGAGCAGTTCTTC
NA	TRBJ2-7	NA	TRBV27	CASSLSQSYEQYF	TGTGCCAGCAGTTTATCCCAATCCTACGAGCAGTACTTC
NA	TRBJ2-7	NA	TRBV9	CASSGRETYEQYF	TGTGCCAGCAGCGGCAGGGAAACCTACGAGCAGTACTTC
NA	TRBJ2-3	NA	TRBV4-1	CASSTPGRVTDTQYF	TGCGCCAGCAGCACCCCCGGGCGGGTCACAGATACGCAGTATTTT
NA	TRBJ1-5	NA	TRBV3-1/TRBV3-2	CASSQLTGNQPQHF	TGTGCCAGCAGCCAACTGACGGGGAATCAGCCCCAGCATTTT
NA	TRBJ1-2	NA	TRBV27	CASSLSAAGVVGGYTF	TGTGCCAGCAGTTTATCGGCGGCAGGGGTGGTGGGGGGCTACACCTTC
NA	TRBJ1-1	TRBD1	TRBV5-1	CASSTGQGLNTEAFF	TGCGCCAGCAGTACCGGACAGGGCCTAAACACTGAAGCTTTCTTT
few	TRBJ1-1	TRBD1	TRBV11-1	CASSLVQGATEAFF	TGTGCCAGCAGCTTAGTTCAGGGGGCGACTGAAGCTTTCTTT
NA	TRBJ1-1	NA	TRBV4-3	CASSEGNTEAFF	TGCGCCAGCTCTGAGGGGAACACTGAAGCTTTCTTT
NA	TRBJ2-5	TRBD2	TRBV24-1	CATSDRLAGETQYF	TGTGCCACCAGTGATCGACTAGCGGGAGAGACCCAGTACTTC
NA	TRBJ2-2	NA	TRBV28	CASSLMGPGELFF	TGTGCCAGCAGTTTGATGGGGCCCGGGGAGCTGTTTTTT
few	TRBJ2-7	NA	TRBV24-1	CATSDASESPYEQYF	TGTGCCACCAGTGACGCTAGCGAGTCGCCCTACGAGCAGTACTTC
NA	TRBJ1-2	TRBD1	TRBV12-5	CASGSPFQTGDYGYTF	TGTGCTAGTGGCTCTCCCTTCCAGACAGGGGACTATGGCTACACCTTC
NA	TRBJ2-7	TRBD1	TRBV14	CASSQLGLPGQGYEQYF	TGTGCCAGCAGCCAGTTGGGTTTACCGGGACAGGGTTACGAGCAGTACTTC
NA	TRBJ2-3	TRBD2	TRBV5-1	CASSLALAGVTDTQYF	TGCGCCAGCAGCTTGGCTTTAGCGGGGGTCACAGATACGCAGTATTTT
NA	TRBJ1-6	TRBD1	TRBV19	CASSKDRVASPLHF	TGTGCCAGTAGCAAGGACAGGGTGGCTTCACCCCTCCACTTT
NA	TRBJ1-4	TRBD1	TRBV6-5	CASSRDRGGEKLFF	TGTGCCAGCAGCCGGGACAGGGGAGGGGAAAAACTGTTTTTT
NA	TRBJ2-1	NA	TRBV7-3	CASSLRVGSMVNEQFF	TGTGCCAGCAGCTTAAGGGTCGGGAGTATGGTCAATGAGCAGTTCTTC
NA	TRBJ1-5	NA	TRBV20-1	CSASLAGAPRGGQPQHF	TGCAGTGCTAGTTTGGCAGGGGCGCCCAGAGGGGGTCAGCCCCAGCATTTT
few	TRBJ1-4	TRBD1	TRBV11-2	CASSPGTGKGGEKLFF	TGTGCCAGCAGCCCCGGGACAGGCAAGGGGGGTGAAAAACTGTTTTTT
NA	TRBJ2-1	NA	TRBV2	CASSDVGGRVNEQFF	TGTGCCAGCAGTGATGTGGGAGGTAGAGTGAATGAGCAGTTCTTC
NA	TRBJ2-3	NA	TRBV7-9	CASSPSEDTQYF	TGTGCCAGCAGCCCTAGCGAGGATACGCAGTATTTT
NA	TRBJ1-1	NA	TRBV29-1	CSARHRAGTEAFF	TGCAGCGCCCGACACAGGGCAGGCACTGAAGCTTTCTTT
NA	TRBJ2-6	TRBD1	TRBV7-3	CASSPRTGTLSGANVLTF	TGTGCCAGCAGCCCAAGGACAGGCACCCTCTCTGGGGCCAACGTCCTGACTTTC
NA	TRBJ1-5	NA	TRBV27	CASSSLARSNQPQHF	TGTGCCAGCAGTTCCCTGGCCCGTAGCAATCAGCCCCAGCATTTT
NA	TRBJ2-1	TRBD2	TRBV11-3	CASSSSSGNNEQFF	TGTGCCAGCAGCTCATCTAGCGGGAACAATGAGCAGTTCTTC
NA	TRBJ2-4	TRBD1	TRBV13	CASSSPGQGDILAKNIQYF	TGTGCCAGCAGCTCACCGGGACAGGGAGATATCCTAGCCAAAAACATTCAGTACTTC
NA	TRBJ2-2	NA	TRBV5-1	CASSLQASVPNTGELFF	TGCGCCAGCAGCTTGCAGGCTAGCGTACCGAACACCGGGGAGCTGTTTTTT
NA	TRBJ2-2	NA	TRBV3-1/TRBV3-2	CASSQRPGELFF	TGTGCCAGCAGCCAGCGCCCCGGGGAGCTGTTTTTT
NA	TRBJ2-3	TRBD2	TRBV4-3	CASSQVSGRAGSDTQYF	TGCGCCAGCAGCCAAGTTAGCGGGAGGGCCGGGTCAGATACGCAGTATTTT
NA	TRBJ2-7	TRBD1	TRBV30	CAWSTQRQGSEQYF	TGTGCCTGGAGTACCCAGCGACAGGGCAGCGAGCAGTACTTC